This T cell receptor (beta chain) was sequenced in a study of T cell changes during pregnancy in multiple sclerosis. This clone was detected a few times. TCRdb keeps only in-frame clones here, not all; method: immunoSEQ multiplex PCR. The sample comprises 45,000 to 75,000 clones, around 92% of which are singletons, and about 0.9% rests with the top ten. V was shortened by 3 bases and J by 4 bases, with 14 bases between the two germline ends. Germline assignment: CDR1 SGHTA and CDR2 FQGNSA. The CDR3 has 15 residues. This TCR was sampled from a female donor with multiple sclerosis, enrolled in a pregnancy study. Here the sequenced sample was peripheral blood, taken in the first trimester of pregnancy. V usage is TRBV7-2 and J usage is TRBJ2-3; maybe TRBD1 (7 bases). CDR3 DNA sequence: TGTGCCAGCAGCTTCCAGGGGGGAGGCGCAGATACGCAGTATTTT. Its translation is CASSFQGGGADTQYF.